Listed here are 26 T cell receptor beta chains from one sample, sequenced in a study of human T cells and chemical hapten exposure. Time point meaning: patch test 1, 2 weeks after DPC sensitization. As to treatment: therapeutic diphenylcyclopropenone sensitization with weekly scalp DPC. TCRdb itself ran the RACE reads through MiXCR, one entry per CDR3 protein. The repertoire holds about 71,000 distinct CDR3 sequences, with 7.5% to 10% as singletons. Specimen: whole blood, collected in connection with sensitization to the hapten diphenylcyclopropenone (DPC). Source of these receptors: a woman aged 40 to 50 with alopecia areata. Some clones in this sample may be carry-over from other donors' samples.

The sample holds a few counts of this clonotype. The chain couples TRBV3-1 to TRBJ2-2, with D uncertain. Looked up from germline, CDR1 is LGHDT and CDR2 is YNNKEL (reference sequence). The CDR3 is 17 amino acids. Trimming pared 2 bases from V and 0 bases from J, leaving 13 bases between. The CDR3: CASSQLASWSNTGELFF. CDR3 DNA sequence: TGTGCCAGCAGCCAACTGGCATCCTGGTCGAACACCGGGGAGCTGTTTTTT.

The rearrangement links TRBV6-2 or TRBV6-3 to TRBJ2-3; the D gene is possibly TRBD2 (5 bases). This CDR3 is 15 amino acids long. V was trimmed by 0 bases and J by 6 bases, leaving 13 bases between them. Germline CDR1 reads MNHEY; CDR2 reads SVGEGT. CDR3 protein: CASSYSTRSADTQYF. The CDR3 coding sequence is TGTGCCAGCAGTTACTCGACGCGTAGCGCGGATACGCAGTATTTT.

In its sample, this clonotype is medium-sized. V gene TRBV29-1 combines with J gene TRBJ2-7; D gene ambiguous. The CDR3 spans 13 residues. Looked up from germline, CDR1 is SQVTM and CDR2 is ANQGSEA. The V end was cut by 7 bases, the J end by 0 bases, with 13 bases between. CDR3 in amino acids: CSAQDGISYEQYF. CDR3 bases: TGCAGCGCCCAGGACGGAATCTCCTACGAGCAGTACTTC.

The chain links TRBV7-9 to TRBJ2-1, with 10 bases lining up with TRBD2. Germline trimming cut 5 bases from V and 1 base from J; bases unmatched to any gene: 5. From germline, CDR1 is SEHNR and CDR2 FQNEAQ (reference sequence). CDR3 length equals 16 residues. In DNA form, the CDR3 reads TGTGCCAGCAGCCCTGAGCGGGGGGGATCCTACAATGAGCAGTTCTTC. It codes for CASSPERGGSYNEQFF. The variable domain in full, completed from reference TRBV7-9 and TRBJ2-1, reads DTGVSQNPRHKITKRGQNVTFRCDPISEHNRLYWYRQTLGQGPEFLTYFQNEAQLEKSRLLSDRFSAERPKGSFSTLEIQRTEQGDSAMYLCASSPERGGSYNEQFFGPGTRLTVL.

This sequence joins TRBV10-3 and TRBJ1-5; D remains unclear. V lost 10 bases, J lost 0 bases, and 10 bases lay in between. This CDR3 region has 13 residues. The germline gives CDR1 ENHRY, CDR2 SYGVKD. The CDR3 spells CASSGPSNQPQHF. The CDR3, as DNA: TGTGCCAGTAGCGGGCCTAGCAATCAGCCCCAGCATTTT.

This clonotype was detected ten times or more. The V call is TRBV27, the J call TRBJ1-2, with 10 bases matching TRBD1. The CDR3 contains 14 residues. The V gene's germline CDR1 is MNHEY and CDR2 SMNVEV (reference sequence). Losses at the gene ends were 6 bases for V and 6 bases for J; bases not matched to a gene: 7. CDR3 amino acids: CASRHDRGPNGYTF. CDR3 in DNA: TGTGCCAGCAGGCACGACAGGGGGCCTAATGGCTACACCTTC.

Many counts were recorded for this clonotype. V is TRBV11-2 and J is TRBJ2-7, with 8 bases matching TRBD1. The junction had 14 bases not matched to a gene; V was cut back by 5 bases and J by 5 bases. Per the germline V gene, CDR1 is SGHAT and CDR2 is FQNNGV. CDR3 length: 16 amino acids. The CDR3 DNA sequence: TGTGCCAGCAGCCCCCATCCAGGACAGGGTACGAACGAGCAGTACTTC. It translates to CASSPHPGQGTNEQYF.

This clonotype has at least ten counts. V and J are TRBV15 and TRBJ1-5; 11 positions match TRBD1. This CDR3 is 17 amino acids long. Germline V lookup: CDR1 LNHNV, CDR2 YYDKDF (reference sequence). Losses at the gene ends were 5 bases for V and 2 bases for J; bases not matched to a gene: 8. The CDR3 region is CATSAQDRGRGNQPQHF. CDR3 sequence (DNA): TGTGCCACCAGCGCCCAGGACAGGGGGCGGGGCAATCAGCCCCAGCATTTT.

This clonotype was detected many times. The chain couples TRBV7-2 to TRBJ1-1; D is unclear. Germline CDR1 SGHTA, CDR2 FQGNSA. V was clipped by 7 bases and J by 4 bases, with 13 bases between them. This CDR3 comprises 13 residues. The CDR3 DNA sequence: TGTGCCAGCACCACGGCGTCGGGCACTGAAGCTTTCTTT. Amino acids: CASTTASGTEAFF.

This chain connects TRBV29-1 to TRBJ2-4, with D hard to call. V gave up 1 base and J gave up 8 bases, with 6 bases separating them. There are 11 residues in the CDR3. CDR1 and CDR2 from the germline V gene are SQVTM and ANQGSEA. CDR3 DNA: TGCAGCGTTGAAGGGTTTGACATTCAGTACTTC. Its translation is CSVEGFDIQYF.

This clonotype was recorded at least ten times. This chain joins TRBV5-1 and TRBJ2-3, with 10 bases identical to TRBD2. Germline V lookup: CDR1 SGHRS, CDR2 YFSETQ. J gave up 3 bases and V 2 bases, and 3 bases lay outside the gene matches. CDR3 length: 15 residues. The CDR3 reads CASSLAGGPTDTQYF. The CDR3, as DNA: TGCGCCAGCAGCTTAGCGGGGGGGCCGACAGATACGCAGTATTTT.

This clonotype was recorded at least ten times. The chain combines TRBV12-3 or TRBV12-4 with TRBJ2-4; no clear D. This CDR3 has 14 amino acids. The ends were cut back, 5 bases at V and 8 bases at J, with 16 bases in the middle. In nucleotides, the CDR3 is TGTGCCAGCAGTGTCGTTGTCGGGCTGCACATTCAGTACTTC. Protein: CASSVVVGLHIQYF.

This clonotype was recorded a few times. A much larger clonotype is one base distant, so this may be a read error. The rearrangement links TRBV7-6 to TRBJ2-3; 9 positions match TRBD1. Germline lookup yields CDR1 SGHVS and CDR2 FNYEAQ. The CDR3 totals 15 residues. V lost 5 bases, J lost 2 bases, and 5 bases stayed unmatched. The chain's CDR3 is CASSPRDRDTDTQYF. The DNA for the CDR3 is TGTGCCAGCAGCCCGAGGGACAGGGACACAGATACGCAGTATTTT.

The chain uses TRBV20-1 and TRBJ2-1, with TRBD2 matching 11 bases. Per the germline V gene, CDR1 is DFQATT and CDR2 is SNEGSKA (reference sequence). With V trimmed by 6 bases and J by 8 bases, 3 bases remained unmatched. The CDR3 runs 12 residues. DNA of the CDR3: TGCAGTGCATTAGCGGGGGGGCATGAGCAGTTCTTC. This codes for CSALAGGHEQFF.

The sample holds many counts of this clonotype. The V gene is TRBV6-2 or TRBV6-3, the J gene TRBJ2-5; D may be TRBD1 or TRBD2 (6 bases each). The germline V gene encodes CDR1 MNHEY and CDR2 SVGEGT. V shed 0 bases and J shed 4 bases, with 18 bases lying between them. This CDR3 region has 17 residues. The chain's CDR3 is CASSYSVQGRIGETQYF. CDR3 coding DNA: TGTGCCAGCAGTTACTCTGTCCAGGGGAGGATAGGAGAGACCCAGTACTTC.

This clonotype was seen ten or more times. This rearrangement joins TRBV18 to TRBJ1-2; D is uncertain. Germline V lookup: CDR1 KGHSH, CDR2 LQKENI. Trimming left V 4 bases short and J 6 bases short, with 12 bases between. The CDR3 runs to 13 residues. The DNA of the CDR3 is TGTGCCAGCTCACTGAGGCTGGAGGATGGCTACACCTTC. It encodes CASSLRLEDGYTF.

CDR3 residues: CASSPRTSSTGELFF. The DNA for the CDR3 is TGTGCCAGCAGCCCTCGGACTAGCAGCACCGGGGAGCTGTTTTTT. V and J are TRBV9 and TRBJ2-2; 8 nucleotides line up with TRBD2. Germline V lookup: CDR1 SGDLS, CDR2 YYNGEE. With V trimmed by 4 bases and J by 4 bases, 6 bases remained unmatched. The CDR3 has 15 amino acids. Using reference TRBV9 and TRBJ2-2 for the parts outside the CDR3, the full variable domain is DSGVTQTPKHLITATGQRVTLRCSPRSGDLSVYWYQQSLDQGLQFLIQYYNGEERAKGNILERFSAQQFPDLHSELNLSSLELGDSALYFCASSPRTSSTGELFFGEGSRLTVL.

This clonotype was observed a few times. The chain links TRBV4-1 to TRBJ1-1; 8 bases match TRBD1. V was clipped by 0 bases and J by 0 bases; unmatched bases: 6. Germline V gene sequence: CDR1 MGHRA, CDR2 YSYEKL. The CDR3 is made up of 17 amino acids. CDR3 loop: CASSQDWGQDLNTEAFF. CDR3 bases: TGCGCCAGCAGCCAAGATTGGGGACAGGACTTGAACACTGAAGCTTTCTTT.

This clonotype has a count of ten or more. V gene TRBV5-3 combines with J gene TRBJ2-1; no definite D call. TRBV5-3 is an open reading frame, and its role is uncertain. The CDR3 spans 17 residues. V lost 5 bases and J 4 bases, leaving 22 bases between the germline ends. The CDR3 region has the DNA TGTGCCAGAAGTCCGTCTCGATCCCTCATACCTTACAATGAGCAGTTCTTC. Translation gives CARSPSRSLIPYNEQFF.

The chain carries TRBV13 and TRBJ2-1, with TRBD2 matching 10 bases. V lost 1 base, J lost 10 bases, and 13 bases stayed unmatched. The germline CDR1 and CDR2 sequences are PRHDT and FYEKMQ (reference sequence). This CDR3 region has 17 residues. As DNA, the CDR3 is TGTGCCAGCAGCTTAGCTCGGAGCGGGAGGGCCCTCCGGGAGCAGTTCTTC. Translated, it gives CASSLARSGRALREQFF.

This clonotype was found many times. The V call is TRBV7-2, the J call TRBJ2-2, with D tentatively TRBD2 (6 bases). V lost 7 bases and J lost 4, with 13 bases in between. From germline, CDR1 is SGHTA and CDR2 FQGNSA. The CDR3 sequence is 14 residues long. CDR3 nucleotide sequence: TGTGCCAGCAAGTCCGGGGGTTCCACCGGGGAGCTGTTTTTT. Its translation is CASKSGGSTGELFF.

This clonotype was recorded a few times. Here the CDR3 reads CSILGRLADYNEQFF. CDR3 DNA: TGCAGCATCCTTGGTAGACTAGCGGACTACAATGAGCAGTTCTTC. This rearrangement joins TRBV29-1 to TRBJ2-1; 9 nucleotides line up with TRBD2. The CDR3 loop spans 15 amino acids. Looked up from germline, CDR1 is SQVTM and CDR2 is ANQGSEA. The J segment lost 3 bases and the V segment lost 8 bases, leaving 11 bases of the junction unmatched.

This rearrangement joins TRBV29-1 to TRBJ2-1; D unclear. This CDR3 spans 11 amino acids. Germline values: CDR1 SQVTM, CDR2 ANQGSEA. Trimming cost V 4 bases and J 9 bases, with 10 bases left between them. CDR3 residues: CSVAGASEQFF. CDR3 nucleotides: TGCAGCGTTGCAGGAGCTAGTGAGCAGTTCTTC.

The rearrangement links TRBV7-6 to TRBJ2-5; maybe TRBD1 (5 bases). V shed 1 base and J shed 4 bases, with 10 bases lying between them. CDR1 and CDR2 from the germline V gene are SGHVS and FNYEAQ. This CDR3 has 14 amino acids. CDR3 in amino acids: CASSLGQTRETQYF. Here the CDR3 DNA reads TGTGCCAGCAGCTTAGGACAGACCAGAGAGACCCAGTACTTC. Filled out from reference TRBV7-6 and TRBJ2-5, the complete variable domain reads GAGVSQSPRYKVTKRGQDVALRCDPISGHVSLYWYRQALGQGPEFLTYFNYEAQQDKSGLPNDRFSAERPEGSISTLTIQRTEQRDSAMYRCASSLGQTRETQYFGPGTRLLVL.

The CDR3 reads CASSLLPGTGGLQSGETQYF. For the CDR3, the DNA is TGTGCCAGCAGTTTATTGCCCGGGACAGGGGGCCTCCAAAGCGGAGAGACCCAGTACTTC. This rearrangement joins TRBV28 to TRBJ2-5, with 12 nucleotides matching TRBD1. This CDR3 contains 20 residues. The V segment lost 1 base and the J segment 4 bases; nucleotides outside the gene matches: 16. Per the germline V gene, CDR1 is MDHEN and CDR2 is SYDVKM.

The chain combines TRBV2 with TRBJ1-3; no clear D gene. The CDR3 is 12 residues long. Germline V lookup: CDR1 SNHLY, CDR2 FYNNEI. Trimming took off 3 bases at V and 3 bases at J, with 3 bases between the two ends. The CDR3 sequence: CASSEGGNTIYF. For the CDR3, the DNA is TGTGCCAGCAGTGAGGGTGGAAACACCATATATTTT.